Presented here are 15 T cell receptor beta chains from one specimen sequenced in a study of graft-versus-host responses after intestinal transplantation. TCRdb keeps only in-frame clones here, not all; method: immunoSEQ multiplex PCR. The sample records more than 25,000 clones, 90% to 95% being singletons. Sequencing used PBMCs, obtained 18 days after transplant. The origin of the receptors is a human patient who received an intestinal transplant, so some T cells may come from the graft donor.

The chain joins TRBV7-8 to TRBJ2-7; TRBD2 matches 8 bases. CDR3 length: 16 amino acids. The germline V gene encodes CDR1 SGHVS and CDR2 FQNEAQ. J gave up 4 bases and V 1 base, and 9 bases lay outside the gene matches. The CDR3 DNA follows: TGTGCCAGCAGCTTAGACCCGACTAGCGCGACATACGAGCAGTACTTC. As protein: CASSLDPTSATYEQYF. The variable domain in full, with the rest retrieved from reference TRBV7-8 and TRBJ2-7, is GAGVSQSPRYKVAKRGQDVALRCDPISGHVSLFWYQQALGQGPEFLTYFQNEAQLDKSGLPSDRFFAERPEGSVSTLKIQRTQQEDSAVYLCASSLDPTSATYEQYFGPGTRLTVT.

The rearrangement joins TRBV20-1 to TRBJ1-1, with a tentative D call TRBD1 (5 bases). V lost 4 bases and J lost 7, with 10 bases in between. The CDR3 covers 11 residues. Germline values: CDR1 DFQATT, CDR2 SNEGSKA (reference sequence). The CDR3 protein is CSATQEVEAFF. Here the CDR3 DNA reads TGCAGTGCTACACAGGAGGTTGAAGCTTTCTTT.

V is TRBV12-5 and J is TRBJ1-5, with 8 bases aligning to TRBD1. This CDR3 region has 15 residues. Germline lookup yields CDR1 LGHNT and CDR2 FRNRAP. The V segment lost 2 bases and the J segment 2 bases; nucleotides outside the gene matches: 2. CDR3 bases: TGTGCTAGTGGTTTGTCAGGGGGCGGCAATCAGCCCCAGCATTTT. Its translation is CASGLSGGGNQPQHF.

The chain uses TRBV5-6 and TRBJ1-5; a possible D gene is TRBD1 (6 bases). This CDR3 spans 16 amino acids. Germline V gene data show CDR1 as SGHDT and CDR2 as YYEEEE. Trimming shortened V by 4 bases and J by 4 bases, and 18 bases separated the two germline ends. The CDR3 region is CASSRFGAGVNQPQHF. As DNA, the CDR3 is TGTGCCAGCAGCCGATTCGGAGCAGGGGTGAATCAGCCCCAGCATTTT.

The chain couples TRBV10-3 to TRBJ2-1; 12 nucleotides align to TRBD2. The CDR3 runs to 15 residues. J was trimmed by 6 bases and V by 5 bases; bases with no gene match: 5. Germline assignment: CDR1 ENHRY and CDR2 SYGVKD. CDR3 nucleotides: TGTGCCATCAGTCTGCTAGCGGGGGGGTTCAATGAGCAGTTCTTC. Its protein is CAISLLAGGFNEQFF.

The chain employs TRBV18 and TRBJ2-5, with no clear D. The CDR3 is 14 residues long. Germline values: CDR1 KGHSH, CDR2 LQKENI. Trimming cost V 1 base and J 0 bases, with 6 bases left between them. This CDR3 reads CASSPRGHQETQYF. CDR3 sequence (DNA): TGTGCCAGCTCACCACGGGGTCACCAAGAGACCCAGTACTTC.

The chain combines TRBV2 with TRBJ2-3, with 9 bases identical to TRBD2. V gave up 2 bases and J gave up 3 bases; unmatched junction bases: 6. There are 16 residues in the CDR3. Germline CDR1 reads SNHLY; CDR2 reads FYNNEI. CDR3 loop: CASSELGGGVTDTQYF. The CDR3 DNA follows: TGTGCCAGCAGTGAATTAGGCGGGGGGGTTACAGATACGCAGTATTTT.

This sequence joins TRBV6-6 and TRBJ1-1; possible D gene TRBD1, 5 bases. The CDR3 loop spans 16 amino acids. Between the trimmed V and J ends, which lost 1 base and 4 bases, there was a span of 16 bases. The V gene's germline CDR1 is MNHNY and CDR2 SVGAGI (reference sequence). The CDR3 loop is CASSYLGGSGGTEAFF. The CDR3 DNA reads TGTGCCAGCAGTTACTTGGGAGGGTCGGGGGGCACTGAAGCTTTCTTT.

This clone was picked up one time. The rearrangement joins TRBV27 to TRBJ2-3; 7 bases align to TRBD2. Germline CDR1 reads MNHEY; CDR2 reads SMNVEV (reference sequence). CDR3 length: 15 residues. Germline trimming cut 6 bases from V and 1 base from J; bases unmatched to any gene: 7. The CDR3 reads CASSESSGGTDTQYF. The CDR3, as DNA: TGTGCCAGCAGCGAAAGCAGCGGGGGCACAGATACGCAGTATTTT.

The chain combines TRBV7-7 with TRBJ2-3; TRBD1 matches at 9 bases. CDR3 length: 15 residues. V shed 5 bases and J 0 bases; nucleotides not matched to a gene: 3. Germline values: CDR1 SSHAT, CDR2 FNYEAQ (reference sequence). The CDR3 sequence: CASSRGQGSTDTQYF. The DNA of the CDR3 is TGTGCCAGCAGCCGCGGACAGGGGAGCACAGATACGCAGTATTTT.

The V call is TRBV6-1, the J call TRBJ2-7, with a possible D match to TRBD1 (5 bases). Germline V gene lookup returns CDR1 MNHNS and CDR2 SASEGT. Trimming took 7 bases from V and 0 from J, leaving 7 bases between them. CDR3 size: 12 residues. CDR3 coding DNA: TGTGCCAGCATCGACAGCTCCTACGAGCAGTACTTC. It encodes CASIDSSYEQYF.

The V and J genes are TRBV2 and TRBJ2-7; D possibly corresponds to TRBD2 (6 bases). CDR1 SNHLY and CDR2 FYNNEI come from the germline V gene. Trimming removed 10 bases at V and 6 bases at J, with 16 bases between. The CDR3 is made up of 12 amino acids. CDR3 coding DNA: TGTGCCATCCGGGGTCCGGAGGGCGAGCAGTACTTC. This translates into CAIRGPEGEQYF.

The chain couples TRBV10-3 to TRBJ1-2, with D possibly matching TRBD1 (6 bases). The germline V and J ends were trimmed by 7 bases and 5 bases, with 17 bases remaining between them. This CDR3 comprises 14 residues. The germline V gene encodes CDR1 ENHRY and CDR2 SYGVKD. CDR3 region: CAIKTGSGHYGYTF. As DNA, the CDR3 is TGTGCCATCAAAACAGGGTCTGGGCATTATGGCTACACCTTC.

The chain is built from TRBV5-1 and TRBJ2-3, with 10 bases aligning to TRBD2. V was pared by 3 bases and J by 0 bases, with 7 bases of the junction left unmatched. The CDR3 sequence is 17 residues long. The germline V gene has CDR1 SGHRS and CDR2 YFSETQ. The DNA for the CDR3 is TGCGCCAGCAGCTGGGCTGGACTAGCGGATAGCACAGATACGCAGTATTTT. Translation gives CASSWAGLADSTDTQYF.

The J gene is TRBJ2-3, the V gene TRBV2, with 10 bases aligning to TRBD2. The junction had 3 bases not matched to a gene; V was cut back by 4 bases and J by 2 bases. CDR3 length: 15 residues. In germline, CDR1 is SNHLY, CDR2 FYNNEI. The CDR3 bases are TGTGCCAGCAGTGCAGCGGGGGGGGTCACAGATACGCAGTATTTT. Amino acid sequence: CASSAAGGVTDTQYF.